This T cell receptor beta chain was sequenced in a study of T cell changes during pregnancy in multiple sclerosis. Data came from immunoSEQ multiplex PCR; TCRdb stores just in-frame clones and leaves some out. The sample lists about 40,000 clones, 88% occurring once. J gave up 5 bases and V 6 bases, and 10 bases lay outside the gene matches. The length of the CDR3 is 15 residues. Germline V gene sequence: CDR1 WNHNN, CDR2 SYGVQD (reference sequence). This clone appeared a few times. The chain combines TRBV10-1 with TRBJ2-1; 7 nucleotides line up with TRBD2. The material sequenced was CD4+ T cells from peripheral blood mononuclear cells, taken before pregnancy. This receptor was obtained from a female donor with multiple sclerosis, enrolled in a pregnancy study. The CDR3 here is CASSPRLAADNEQFF. CDR3 in DNA: TGCGCCAGCAGCCCCCGACTAGCCGCAGACAATGAGCAGTTCTTC.